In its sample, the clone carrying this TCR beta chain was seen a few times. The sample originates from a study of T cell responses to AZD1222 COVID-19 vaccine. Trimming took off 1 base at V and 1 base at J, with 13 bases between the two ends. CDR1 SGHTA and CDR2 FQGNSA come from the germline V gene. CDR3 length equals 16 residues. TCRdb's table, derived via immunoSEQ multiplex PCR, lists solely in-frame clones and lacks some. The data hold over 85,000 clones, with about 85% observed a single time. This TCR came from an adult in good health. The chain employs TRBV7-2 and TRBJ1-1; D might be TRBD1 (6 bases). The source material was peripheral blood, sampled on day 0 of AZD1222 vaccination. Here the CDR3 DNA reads TGTGCCAGCAGCTTAGGAGGAGGGGGTGGGAACACTGAAGCTTTCTTT. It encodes CASSLGGGGGNTEAFF.